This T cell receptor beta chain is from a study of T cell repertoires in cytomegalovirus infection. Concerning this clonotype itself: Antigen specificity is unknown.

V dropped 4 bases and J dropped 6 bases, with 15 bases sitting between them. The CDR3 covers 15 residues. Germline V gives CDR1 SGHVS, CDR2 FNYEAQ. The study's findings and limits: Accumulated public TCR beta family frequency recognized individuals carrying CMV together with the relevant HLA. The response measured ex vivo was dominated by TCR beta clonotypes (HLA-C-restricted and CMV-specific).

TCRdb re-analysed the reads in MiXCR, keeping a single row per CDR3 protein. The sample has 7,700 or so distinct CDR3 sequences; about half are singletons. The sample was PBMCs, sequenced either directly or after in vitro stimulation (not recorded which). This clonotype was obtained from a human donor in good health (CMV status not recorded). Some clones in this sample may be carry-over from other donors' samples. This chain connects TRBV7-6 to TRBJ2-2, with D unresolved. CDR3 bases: TGTGCCAGCAGCTCCCCCGGGTGGGCGGCCGGGGAGCTGTTTTTT. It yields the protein CASSSPGWAAGELFF. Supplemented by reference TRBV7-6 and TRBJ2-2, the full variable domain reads GAGVSQSPRYKVTKRGQDVALRCDPISGHVSLYWYRQALGQGPEFLTYFNYEAQQDKSGLPNDRFSAERPEGSISTLTIQRTEQRDSAMYRCASSSPGWAAGELFFGEGSRLTVL.